This record concerns one T cell receptor beta chain sequence. No cognate antigen has been identified for it. Base qualities are not recorded, but no much larger clone differs from it by a single base. For repertoire sequencing, the TCR beta CDR3 regions were amplified from RNA transcripts. HTBI primers and the Qiagen OneStep RT-PCR kit were used in a first-round RT-PCR, which was followed by a second-round multiplex PCR, size selection and purification. Sequencing of the libraries was carried out on an Illumina HiSeq2000 in paired-end mode with 100 bp reads. The study's processing was this. Reads were processed with SOAPnuke, discarding reads with adapters, uncalled bases, mean Phred below 15, or no exact constant-primer or identifier match. High-quality paired reads were merged with COPE v1.2.5. Each unique nucleotide sequence was defined as a clonotype, and clonotypes were aligned to IMGT TRB V, D and J references with MiTCR v1.1. The analysis was limited to V-J combinations with a frequency above 0.0001, which together covered over 99% of the repertoires. For each V-J combination, a TCR clonal expansion and chaos score was defined as F50 clonal expansion divided by the chaos observed in the TCRdist matrix. Welch's t-statistics and random forest were used to reduce features to 10 to 15 V-J combinations, which were fed into a naive Bayes classifier. Thyroid-blood repertoire similarity was quantified with the Morisita-Horn index. Clones were called with MiXCR by TCRdb after fastp trimmed the public reads at Q25, and only in-frame beta chains were retained. CDR3 protein duplicates are merged, each entry listing the most common genes and DNA. The V and J calls reflect TCRdb's pipeline rather than the authors' work. The sample table shows more than 1,000,000 distinct CDR3 sequences, and less than 45% are seen once. The biggest ten clones account for 11% of the sample.

V is cut by 2 bases and J by 1 base, and the space between the germline ends is 9 bases. Counted from cysteine to phenylalanine, this CDR3 has 15 amino acids. The only DNA kept is the CDR3, 45 bases in frame from the first base. CDR1 and CDR2, looked up from the germline V gene (reference sequence), are MNHNY and SVGAGI. The hyperthyroidism patients were 18 to 65 years old and newly diagnosed, with a disease duration of less than 2 months. Patients were excluded if they had other autoimmune diseases, uncontrolled infections, pregnancy or lactation. Clinical symptoms, serum thyroxine, TRAb, thyroid ultrasound and orbital computed tomography were used for diagnosis. Total RNA was extracted with Trizol reagent and quality-checked on an Agilent 2100 Bioanalyzer. This sample stems from a study of Graves' ophthalmopathy and Graves' hyperthyroidism (dated by TCRdb to the late 2010s). The study in broad terms: Hyperthyroidism was defined as stable when no progression to ophthalmopathy occurred within 18 months of follow-up. To tell Graves' ophthalmopathy apart from Graves' hyperthyroidism, and to predict which patients would progress to ophthalmopathy, the study relied on TCR beta repertoire signatures. In total, over 130 blood samples were TCR-sequenced: some 40 ophthalmopathy, 75 hyperthyroidism and some 17 hyperthyroidism-to-ophthalmopathy patients. A discovery set of 100 patients (about 45 ophthalmopathy, around 57 stable hyperthyroidism) was enrolled to explore V-J signatures distinguishing ophthalmopathy from hyperthyroidism. For independent validation, a separate cohort was made up of 18 hyperthyroidism patients plus 17 patients who later progressed from hyperthyroidism to ophthalmopathy. In more than five hyperthyroidism patients, T-cell repertoires of thyroid tissue and blood were compared. Once sampling was done, hyperthyroidism patients were given methimazole at a starting dose of 30 mg daily, while ophthalmopathy patients were given high-dose intravenous methylprednisolone. Results and caveats for the whole study, not just this receptor: Sample size was not predetermined statistically, and investigators were not blinded to group allocation. Most expanded thyroid clonotypes with frequency above 0.001 were also detected in blood, suggesting blood repertoires may reflect the thyroid immune response. In cross-validation, the 13-signature model distinguished ophthalmopathy from stable hyperthyroidism with about 90% sensitivity and around 81% specificity, and in the test set the corresponding values were approximately 80% and 75%. In validation, the model predicted ophthalmopathy progression with about 71% sensitivity and about 73% specificity; 12 predicted patients were CT-confirmed with GO in a median of around 6 months.

Material: peripheral blood or thyroid tissue (not recorded which). This sequence originates from an adult man with Graves' hyperthyroidism. The sequence links TRBV6-6 to TRBJ1-5, with no D gene named confidently. The CDR3 reads as follows: CASSYRAGSNQPQHF. Here is the DNA: TGTGCCAGCAGTTACCGGGCGGGAAGCAATCAGCCCCAGCATTTT.